This T cell receptor (beta chain) was documented in a study of graft-versus-host responses after intestinal transplantation (dated by TCRdb to the early 2020s). With respect to the entire study: The transplants that recipients got were multivisceral, liver-intestinal, or isolated intestinal. All recipients received anti-thymocyte globulin induction followed by maintenance tacrolimus and steroids for around three years. Bulk TCR-beta CDR3 sequencing was used to track graft-versus-host and host-versus-graft alloreactive T cell clones in the graft, circulation and bone marrow after intestinal transplantation. Alloreactive clones were identified by sequencing pre-transplant mixed lymphocyte reaction products and comparing these products with unstimulated pre-transplant donor and recipient T cells. The cohort enrolled approximately 24 intestinal transplant recipients including one retransplant, and a few patients lacking pretransplant specimens were excluded. Donor T cell macrochimerism was defined as a peak of at least 4% donor T cells among recipient peripheral blood mononuclear cells. Samples from a few later patients were sequenced in-house on an Illumina MiSeq with MiXCR processing rather than by the commercial service.

The method was the immunoSEQ multiplex PCR assay. High-throughput TCR-beta CDR3 sequencing of genomic DNA from most patients was performed by Adaptive Biotechnologies. As for how the authors treated the data: TCR sequencing data were retrieved from Adaptive's ImmunoSEQ software for 18 patients, whereas a few other patients were processed with MiXCR and VDJtools. CDR3 nucleotide sequences shared between donor and recipient were removed because the origin of such sequences could not be assigned. To be classed as alloreactive, a clone needed at least 2-fold expansion over unstimulated cells and a minimum CFSE-low frequency of 0.002% (template counts) or 0.001% (read counts). Clones detected in sequenced pre-transplant spleen, lymph node, or MLR CFSE-low populations of the donor or recipient were defined as mappable. Cumulative frequency of alloreactive clones was calculated as a percentage of all sequences weighted by copy number. The immuneACCESS repertoire file appears here via TCRdb, limited to in-frame rearrangements. These files lack a portion of the clones; in checked studies, under half of the deficit traces to unresolved V genes, and the cause of the others is not known. V, J and clone size derive from that table, while D and trimming were established from the DNA sequence. The sample includes around 18,000 clones, with around 79% observed a single time. Approximately 2% of the sample rests with the top ten.

What the research found in general, with its limitations: In patients with donor T cell macrochimerism, the allografts had high GvH to HvG T cell clonal ratios. The conclusions were limited by the relatively low number and heterogeneity of the intestinal transplant patients. GvH clones were found in recipient bone marrow, and some of the GvH clones appeared earlier in ileal mucosa or blood, which is consistent with an intestinal mucosal origin. Early after transplant, declines in HvG clones were associated with peak levels of circulating GvH clones.

Turning to this clone: No cognate antigen has been identified for it. Base qualities were left out, and no much larger clone turns up one base away.

The CDR3, cysteine through phenylalanine, is 12 amino acids long. The kept DNA is CDR3 alone, 36 bases in frame from the first base. The trim is 1 base for V and 7 bases for J, with a gap of 9 bases between the germline ends. Per the germline V gene (reference sequence), SGHNT is the CDR1 and YYREEE is the CDR2. Blood samples were collected up to 4 times in the first month after transplant and then at least monthly when available. The chain links TRBV5-4 with TRBJ2-7, with the D gene too uncertain to name. The clonotype comes from a human patient who received an intestinal transplant, so some T cells may come from the graft donor. The sample was PBMCs, taken 14 days after transplant. CDR3 reads: CASSLILEEQYF. Read as DNA, the sequence is TGTGCCAGCAGCTTGATTCTGGAAGAGCAGTACTTC. The CDR3 plus the reference TRBV5-4 and TRBJ2-7 genes for the other parts give the full variable domain: ETGVTQSPTHLIKTRGQQVTLRCSSQSGHNTVSWYQQALGQGPQFIFQYYREEENGRGNFPPRFSGLQFPNYSSELNVNALELDDSALYLCASSLILEEQYFGPGTRLTVT.